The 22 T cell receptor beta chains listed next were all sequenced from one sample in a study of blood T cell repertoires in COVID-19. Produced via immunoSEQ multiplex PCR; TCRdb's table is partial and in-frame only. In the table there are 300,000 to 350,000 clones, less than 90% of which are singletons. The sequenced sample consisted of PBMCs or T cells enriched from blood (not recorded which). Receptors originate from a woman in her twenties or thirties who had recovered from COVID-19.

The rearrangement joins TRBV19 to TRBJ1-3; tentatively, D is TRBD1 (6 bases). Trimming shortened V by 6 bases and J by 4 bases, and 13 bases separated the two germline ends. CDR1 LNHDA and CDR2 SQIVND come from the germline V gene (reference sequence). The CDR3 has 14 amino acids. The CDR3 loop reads CASRDRGSGNTIYF. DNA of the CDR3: TGTGCCAGTAGGGACAGAGGGTCCGGAAACACCATATATTTT.

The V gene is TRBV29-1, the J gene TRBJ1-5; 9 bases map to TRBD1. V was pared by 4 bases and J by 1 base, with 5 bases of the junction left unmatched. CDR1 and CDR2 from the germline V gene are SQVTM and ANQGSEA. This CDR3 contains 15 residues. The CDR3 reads CSVALGQGSNQPQHF. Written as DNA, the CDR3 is TGCAGCGTTGCATTGGGACAGGGAAGCAATCAGCCCCAGCATTTT. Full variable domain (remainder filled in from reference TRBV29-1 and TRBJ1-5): SAVISQKPSRDICQRGTSLTIQCQVDSQVTMMFWYRQQPGQSLTLIATANQGSEATYESGFVIDKFPISRPNLTFSTLTVSNMSPEDSSIYLCSVALGQGSNQPQHFGDGTRLSIL.

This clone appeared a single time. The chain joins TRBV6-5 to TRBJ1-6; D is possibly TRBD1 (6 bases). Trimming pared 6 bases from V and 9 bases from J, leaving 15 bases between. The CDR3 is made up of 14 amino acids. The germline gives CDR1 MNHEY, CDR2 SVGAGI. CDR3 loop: CASSPQGNGSPLHF. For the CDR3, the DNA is TGTGCCAGCAGCCCCCAGGGGAATGGTTCACCCCTCCACTTT.

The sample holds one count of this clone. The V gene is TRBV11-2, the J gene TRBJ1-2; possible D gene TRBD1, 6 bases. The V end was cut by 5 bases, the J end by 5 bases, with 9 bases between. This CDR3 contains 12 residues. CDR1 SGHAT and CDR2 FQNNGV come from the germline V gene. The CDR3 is CASSTQGYGYTF. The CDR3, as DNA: TGTGCCAGCAGCACACAGGGATATGGCTACACCTTC.

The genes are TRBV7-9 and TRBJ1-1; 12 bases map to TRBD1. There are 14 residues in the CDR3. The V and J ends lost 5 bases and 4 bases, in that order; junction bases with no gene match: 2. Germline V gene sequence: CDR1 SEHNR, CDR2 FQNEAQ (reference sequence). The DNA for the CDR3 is TGTGCCAGCAGCGCGGGACAGGGGGCCACTGAAGCTTTCTTT. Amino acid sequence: CASSAGQGATEAFF.

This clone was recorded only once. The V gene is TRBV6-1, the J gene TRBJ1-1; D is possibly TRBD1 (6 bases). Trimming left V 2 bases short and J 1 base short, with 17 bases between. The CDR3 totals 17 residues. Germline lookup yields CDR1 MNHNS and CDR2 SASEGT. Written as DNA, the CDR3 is TGTGCCAGCAGTGAATGGTCAGGGGAGATGAAGAACACTGAAGCTTTCTTT. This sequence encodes CASSEWSGEMKNTEAFF.

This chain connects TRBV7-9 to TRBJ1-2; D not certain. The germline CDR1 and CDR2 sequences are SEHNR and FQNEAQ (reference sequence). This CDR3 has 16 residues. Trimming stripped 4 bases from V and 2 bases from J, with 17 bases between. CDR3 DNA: TGTGCCAGCAGCTGGAGGGAAGGGCAAATAAACTATGGCTACACCTTC. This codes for CASSWREGQINYGYTF.

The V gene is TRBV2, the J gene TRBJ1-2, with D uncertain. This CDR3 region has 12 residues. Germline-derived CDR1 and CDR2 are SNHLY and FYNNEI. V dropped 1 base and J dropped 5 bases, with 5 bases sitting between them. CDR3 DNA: TGTGCCAGCAGTGAAGTGTATTATGGCTACACCTTC. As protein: CASSEVYYGYTF.

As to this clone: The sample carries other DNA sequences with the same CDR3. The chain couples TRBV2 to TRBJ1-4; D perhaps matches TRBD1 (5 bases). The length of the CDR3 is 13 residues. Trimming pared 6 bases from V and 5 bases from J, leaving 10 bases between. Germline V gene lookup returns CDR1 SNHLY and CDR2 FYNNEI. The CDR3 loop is CASSGGVNEKLFF. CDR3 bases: TGTGCCAGCAGCGGGGGGGTAAATGAAAAACTGTTTTTT. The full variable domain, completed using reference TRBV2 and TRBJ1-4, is EPEVTQTPSHQVTQMGQEVILRCVPISNHLYFYWYRQILGQKVEFLVSFYNNEISEKSEIFDDQFSVERPDGSNFTLKIRSTKLEDSAMYFCASSGGVNEKLFFGSGTQLSVL.

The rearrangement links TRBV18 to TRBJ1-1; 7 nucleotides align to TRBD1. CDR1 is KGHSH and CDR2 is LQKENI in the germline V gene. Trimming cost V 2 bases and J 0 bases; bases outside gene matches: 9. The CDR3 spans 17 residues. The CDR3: CASSPVQGEVMNTEAFF. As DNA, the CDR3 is TGTGCCAGCTCACCAGTTCAGGGGGAGGTAATGAACACTGAAGCTTTCTTT.

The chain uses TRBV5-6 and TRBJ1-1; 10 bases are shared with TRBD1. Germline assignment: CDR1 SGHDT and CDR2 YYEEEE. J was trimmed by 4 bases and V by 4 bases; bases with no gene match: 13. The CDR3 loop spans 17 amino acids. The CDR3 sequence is CASSPGAPGQGTTEAFF. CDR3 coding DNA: TGTGCCAGCAGCCCCGGGGCGCCGGGACAGGGGACCACTGAAGCTTTCTTT. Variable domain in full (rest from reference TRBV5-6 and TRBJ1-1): DAGVTQSPTHLIKTRGQQVTLRCSPKSGHDTVSWYQQALGQGPQFIFQYYEEEERQRGNFPDRFSGHQFPNYSSELNVNALLLGDSALYLCASSPGAPGQGTTEAFFGQGTRLTVV.

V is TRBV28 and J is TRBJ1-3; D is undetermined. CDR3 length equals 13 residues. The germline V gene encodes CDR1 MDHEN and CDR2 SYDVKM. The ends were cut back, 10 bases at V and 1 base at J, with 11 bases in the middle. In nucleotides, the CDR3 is TGTGCCACCTTGAGTACGTCTGGAAACACCATATATTTT. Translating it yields CATLSTSGNTIYF.

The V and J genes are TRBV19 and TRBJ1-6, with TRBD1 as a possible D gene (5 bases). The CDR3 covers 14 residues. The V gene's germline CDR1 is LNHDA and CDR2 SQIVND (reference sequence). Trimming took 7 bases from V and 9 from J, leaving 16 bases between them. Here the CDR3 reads CASKVGEGRSPLHF. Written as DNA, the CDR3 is TGTGCCAGTAAGGTCGGGGAGGGACGTTCACCCCTCCACTTT.

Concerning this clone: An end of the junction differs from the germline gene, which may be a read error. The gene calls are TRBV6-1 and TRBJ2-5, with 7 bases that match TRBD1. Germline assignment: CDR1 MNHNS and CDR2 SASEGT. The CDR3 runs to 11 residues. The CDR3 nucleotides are TGTGCCAGCAGTGACCCGGGACAGAGGAACTTC. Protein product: CASSDPGQRNF.

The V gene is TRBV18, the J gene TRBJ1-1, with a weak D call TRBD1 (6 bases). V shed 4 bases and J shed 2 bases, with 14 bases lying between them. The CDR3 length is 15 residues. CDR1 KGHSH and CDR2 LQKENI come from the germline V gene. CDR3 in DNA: TGTGCCAGCTCACTTGGACAGCACGTTAACACTGAAGCTTTCTTT. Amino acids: CASSLGQHVNTEAFF.

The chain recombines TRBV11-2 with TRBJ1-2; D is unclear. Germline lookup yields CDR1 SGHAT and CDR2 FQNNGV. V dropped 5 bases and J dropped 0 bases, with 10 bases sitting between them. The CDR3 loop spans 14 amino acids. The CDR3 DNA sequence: TGTGCCAGCAGCAGAAGTACAACTAACTATGGCTACACCTTC. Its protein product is CASSRSTTNYGYTF.

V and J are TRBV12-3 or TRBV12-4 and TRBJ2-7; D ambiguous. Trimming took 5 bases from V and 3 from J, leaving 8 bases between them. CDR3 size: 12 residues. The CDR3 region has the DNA TGTGCCAGCAGTCGACAATACTACGAGCAGTACTTC. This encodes CASSRQYYEQYF.

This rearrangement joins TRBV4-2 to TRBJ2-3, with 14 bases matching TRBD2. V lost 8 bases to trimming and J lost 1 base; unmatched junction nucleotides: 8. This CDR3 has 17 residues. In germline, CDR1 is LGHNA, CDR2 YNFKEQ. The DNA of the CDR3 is TGTGCCAGCCGGACGACTAGCGGGGGGGGCGGCACAGATACGCAGTATTTT. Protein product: CASRTTSGGGGTDTQYF.

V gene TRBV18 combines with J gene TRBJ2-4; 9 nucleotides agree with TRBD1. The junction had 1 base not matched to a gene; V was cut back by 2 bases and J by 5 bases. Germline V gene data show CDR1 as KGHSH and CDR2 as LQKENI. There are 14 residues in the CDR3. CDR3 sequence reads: CASSPGTGQNIQYF. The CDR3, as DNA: TGTGCCAGCTCACCAGGGACAGGGCAAAACATTCAGTACTTC.

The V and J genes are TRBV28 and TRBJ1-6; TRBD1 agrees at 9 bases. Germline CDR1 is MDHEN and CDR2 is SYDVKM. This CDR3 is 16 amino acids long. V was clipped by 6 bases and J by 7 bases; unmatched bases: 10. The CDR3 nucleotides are TGTGCCAGCAGGACTACGACGGGACAGGGCAATTCACCCCTCCACTTT. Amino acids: CASRTTTGQGNSPLHF.

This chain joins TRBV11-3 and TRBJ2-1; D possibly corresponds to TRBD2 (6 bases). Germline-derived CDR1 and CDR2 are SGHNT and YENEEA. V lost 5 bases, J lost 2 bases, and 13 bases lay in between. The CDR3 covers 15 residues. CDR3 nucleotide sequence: TGTGCCAGCAGCCTACTAGCTTCGACCTACAATGAGCAGTTCTTC. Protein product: CASSLLASTYNEQFF.

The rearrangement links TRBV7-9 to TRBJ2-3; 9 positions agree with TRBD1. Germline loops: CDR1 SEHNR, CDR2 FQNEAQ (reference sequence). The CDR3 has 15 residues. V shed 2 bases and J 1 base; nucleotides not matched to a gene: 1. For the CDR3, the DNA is TGTGCCAGCAGCTTAAGGGACAGGGGCACAGATACGCAGTATTTT. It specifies CASSLRDRGTDTQYF.